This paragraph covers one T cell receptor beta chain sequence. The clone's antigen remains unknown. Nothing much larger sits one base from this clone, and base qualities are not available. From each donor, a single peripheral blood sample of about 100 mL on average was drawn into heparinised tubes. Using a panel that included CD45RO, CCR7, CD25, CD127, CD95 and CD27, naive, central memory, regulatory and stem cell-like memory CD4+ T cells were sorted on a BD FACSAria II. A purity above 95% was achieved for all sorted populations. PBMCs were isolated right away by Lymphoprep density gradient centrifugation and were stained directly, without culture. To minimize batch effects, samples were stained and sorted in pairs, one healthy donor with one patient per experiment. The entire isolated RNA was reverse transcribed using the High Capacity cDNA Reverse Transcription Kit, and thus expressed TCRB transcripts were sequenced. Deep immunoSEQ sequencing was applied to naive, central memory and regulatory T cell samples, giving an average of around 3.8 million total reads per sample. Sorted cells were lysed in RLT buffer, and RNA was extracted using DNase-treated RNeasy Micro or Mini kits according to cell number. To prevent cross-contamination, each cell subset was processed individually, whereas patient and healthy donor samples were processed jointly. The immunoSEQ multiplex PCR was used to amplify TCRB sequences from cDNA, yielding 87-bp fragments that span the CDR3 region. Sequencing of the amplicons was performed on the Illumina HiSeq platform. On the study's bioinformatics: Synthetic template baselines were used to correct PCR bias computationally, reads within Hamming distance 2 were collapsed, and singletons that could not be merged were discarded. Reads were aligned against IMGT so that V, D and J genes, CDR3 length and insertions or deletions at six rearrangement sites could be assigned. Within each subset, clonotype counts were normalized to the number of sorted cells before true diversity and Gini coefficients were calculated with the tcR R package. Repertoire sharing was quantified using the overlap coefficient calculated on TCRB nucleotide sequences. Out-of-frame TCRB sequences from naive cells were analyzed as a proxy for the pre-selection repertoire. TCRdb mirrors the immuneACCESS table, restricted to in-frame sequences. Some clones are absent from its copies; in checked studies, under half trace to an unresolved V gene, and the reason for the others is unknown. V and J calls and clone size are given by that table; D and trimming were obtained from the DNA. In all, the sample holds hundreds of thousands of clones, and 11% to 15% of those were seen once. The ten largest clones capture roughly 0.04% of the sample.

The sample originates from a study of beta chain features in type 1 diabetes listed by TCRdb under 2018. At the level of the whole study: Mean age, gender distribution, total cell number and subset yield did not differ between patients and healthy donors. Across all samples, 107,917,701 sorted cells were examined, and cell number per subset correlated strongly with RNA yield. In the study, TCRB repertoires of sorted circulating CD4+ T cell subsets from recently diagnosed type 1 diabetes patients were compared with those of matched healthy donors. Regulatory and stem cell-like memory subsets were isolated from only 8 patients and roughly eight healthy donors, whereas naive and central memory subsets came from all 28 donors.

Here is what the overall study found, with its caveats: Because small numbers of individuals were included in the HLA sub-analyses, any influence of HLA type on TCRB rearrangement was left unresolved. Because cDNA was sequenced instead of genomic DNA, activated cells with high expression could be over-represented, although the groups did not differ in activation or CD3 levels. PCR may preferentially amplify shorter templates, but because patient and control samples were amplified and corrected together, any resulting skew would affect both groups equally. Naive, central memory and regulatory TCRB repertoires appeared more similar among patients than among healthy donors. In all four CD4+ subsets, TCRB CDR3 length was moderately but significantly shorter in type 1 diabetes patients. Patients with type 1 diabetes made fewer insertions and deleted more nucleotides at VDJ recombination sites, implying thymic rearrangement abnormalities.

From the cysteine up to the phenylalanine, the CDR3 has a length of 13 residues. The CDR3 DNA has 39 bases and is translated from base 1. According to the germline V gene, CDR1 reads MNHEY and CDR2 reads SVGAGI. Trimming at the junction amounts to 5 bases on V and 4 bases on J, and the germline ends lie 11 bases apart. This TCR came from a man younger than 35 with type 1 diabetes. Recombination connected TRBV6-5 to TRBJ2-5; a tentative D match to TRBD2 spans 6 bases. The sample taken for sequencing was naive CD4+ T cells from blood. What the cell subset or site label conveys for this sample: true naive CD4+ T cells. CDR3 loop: CASSGGGRETQYF. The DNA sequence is TGTGCCAGCAGTGGGGGAGGACGAGAGACCCAGTACTTC.